The rows below give T cell receptor beta chains drawn from one sample of a study of CD8 T cells in Susac syndrome. From the immunoSEQ multiplex PCR reads, TCRdb called clonotypes with MiXCR, one entry per CDR3 protein. The sample lists hundreds of thousands of distinct CDR3 sequences, 70% to 90% seen once, with approximately 0.12% in the top ten. What was sequenced was CD8+ T cells from PBMCs. The receptors derive from a human donor with multiple sclerosis. Each CDR3 is given with its conserved first and last residue. The D gene is left open where the match is weak. Size is omitted from some rows. Given values are once, few, many or a class for expanded clones.

clone_size j_call cdr3_length d_call v_call cdr3_aa cdr3_nt
- TRBJ1-5 15 - TRBV5-5 CASSLASGSGQPQHF TGTGCCAGCAGCTTGGCCTCAGGGTCAGGTCAGCCCCAGCATTTT
few TRBJ2-7 16 TRBD2 TRBV20-1 CSARGGSSGSSYEQYF TGCAGTGCTAGGGGGGGGTCTAGCGGGAGTTCCTACGAGCAGTACTTC
- TRBJ1-2 13 - TRBV7-9 CASSLGNRYGYTF TGTGCCAGCAGCTTAGGTAACCGCTATGGCTACACCTTC
once TRBJ2-1 15 - TRBV12-3/TRBV12-4 CASSLGGRTVYEQFF TGTGCCAGCAGTTTAGGAGGGAGGACTGTCTATGAGCAGTTCTTC
- TRBJ1-1 15 - TRBV28 CASSSLRGPYRVAIF TGTGCCAGCAGCTCCCTTAGAGGGCCTTACAGGGTAGCGATCTTT
- TRBJ2-7 17 TRBD2 TRBV14 CASSQAVPGTSRYEQYF TGTGCCAGCAGCCAAGCAGTTCCCGGGACTAGTCGCTACGAGCAGTACTTC
- TRBJ2-1 13 - TRBV2 CARGTEGRDEQFF TGTGCCAGAGGGACGGAAGGTCGAGATGAGCAGTTCTTC
few TRBJ2-1 12 - TRBV6-5 CASSYYGGEQFF TGTGCCAGCAGTTACTACGGGGGTGAGCAGTTCTTC
- TRBJ1-5 15 - TRBV9 CASSVGGAGNQPQHF TGTGCCAGCAGCGTAGGGGGGGCTGGCAATCAGCCCCAGCATTTT
few TRBJ1-2 14 - TRBV6-5 CASSYTGGGYGYTF TGTGCCAGCAGTTACACGGGAGGAGGCTATGGCTACACCTTC
- TRBJ2-5 15 - TRBV7-9 CASSSIPMNQETQYF TGTGCCAGCAGCTCTATCCCTATGAACCAAGAGACCCAGTACTTC
- TRBJ1-5 16 - TRBV20-1 CSARSKAKCCNQPQHF TGCAGTGCTAGATCAAAGGCAAAATGTTGCAATCAGCCCCAGCATTTT
- TRBJ2-7 14 TRBD2 TRBV7-9 CASSLSPRGDEQYF TGTGCCAGCAGCTTATCACCGCGGGGGGACGAGCAGTACTTC
few TRBJ2-1 14 - TRBV5-1 CASSLEVIINEQFF TGCGCCAGCAGCTTGGAAGTAATTATCAATGAGCAGTTCTTC
- TRBJ2-7 14 - TRBV28 CASSLDNGPYEQYF TGTGCCAGCAGTTTGGACAATGGGCCCTACGAGCAGTACTTC
- TRBJ2-1 15 TRBD1 TRBV7-2 CASSLDRGLDNEQFF TGTGCCAGCAGCTTAGACAGGGGGCTTGACAATGAGCAGTTCTTC
- TRBJ1-2 11 - TRBV10-3 CAIDTQLGYTF TGTGCCATAGACACACAGTTGGGCTACACCTTC
few TRBJ2-5 13 - TRBV7-9 CASSAANEETQYF TGTGCCAGCAGCGCCGCCAATGAAGAGACCCAGTACTTC
- TRBJ1-3 15 - TRBV20-1 CSARDLGFSGNTIYF TGCAGTGCTAGAGATCTCGGCTTCTCTGGAAACACCATATATTTT
once TRBJ2-4 17 TRBD2 TRBV5-6 CASSRTSGTAEKNIQYF TGTGCCAGCAGTCGGACTAGCGGTACAGCTGAGAAAAACATTCAGTACTTC
- TRBJ2-7 15 - TRBV5-5 CASSPFRGPREGQYF TGTGCCAGCAGCCCATTCCGGGGACCCCGCGAGGGGCAGTACTTC
- TRBJ2-3 16 - TRBV27 CASSLMSGVLGDTQYF TGTGCCAGCAGTTTAATGTCGGGGGTTTTGGGAGATACGCAGTATTTT
- TRBJ1-2 14 - TRBV6-5 CASSYSEGYYGYTF TGTGCCAGCAGTTACAGTGAGGGCTACTATGGCTACACCTTC